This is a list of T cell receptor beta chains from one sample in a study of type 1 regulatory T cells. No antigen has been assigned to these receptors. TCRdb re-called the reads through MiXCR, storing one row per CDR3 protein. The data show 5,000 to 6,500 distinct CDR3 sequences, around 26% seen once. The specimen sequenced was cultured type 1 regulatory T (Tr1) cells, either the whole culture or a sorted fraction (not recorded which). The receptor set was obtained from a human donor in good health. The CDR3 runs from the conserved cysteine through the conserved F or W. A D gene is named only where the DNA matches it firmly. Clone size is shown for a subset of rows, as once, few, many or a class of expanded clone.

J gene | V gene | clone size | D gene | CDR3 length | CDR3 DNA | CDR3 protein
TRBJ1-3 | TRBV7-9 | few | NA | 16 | TGTGCCAGCAGCCCCCAGGGGCAACTCTCTGGAAACACCATATATTTT | CASSPQGQLSGNTIYF
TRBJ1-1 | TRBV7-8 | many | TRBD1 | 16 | TGTGCCAGCAGCCCGAGGGACAGTCCTTTGAACACTGAAGCTTTCTTT | CASSPRDSPLNTEAFF
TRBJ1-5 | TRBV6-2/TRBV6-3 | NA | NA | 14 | TGTGCCAGCATGGGAGGGGTGGGCAATCAGCCCCAGCATTTT | CASMGGVGNQPQHF
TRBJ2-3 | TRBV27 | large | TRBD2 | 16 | TGTGCCAGCAGTTGGCGGGGGGATCACCTCACAGATACGCAGTATTTT | CASSWRGDHLTDTQYF
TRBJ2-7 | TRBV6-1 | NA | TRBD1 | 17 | TGTGCCAGCAGTTTCCGTCCCCCCGGACAGGGCTCCTACGAGCAGTACTTC | CASSFRPPGQGSYEQYF
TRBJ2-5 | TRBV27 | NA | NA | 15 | TGTGCCAGCAGCCAATGGTTGGAAGGGCAAGAGACCCAGTACTTC | CASSQWLEGQETQYF
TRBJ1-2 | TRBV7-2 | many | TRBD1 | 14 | TGTGCCAGCAGCTTAGTAGGGACAGGCTATGGCTACACCTTC | CASSLVGTGYGYTF
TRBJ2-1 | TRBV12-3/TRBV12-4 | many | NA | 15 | TGTGCCAGCAGTTTAAACGCGGGGATATACAATGAGCAGTTCTTC | CASSLNAGIYNEQFF
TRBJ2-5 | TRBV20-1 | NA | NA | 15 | TGCAGTGCTAGATCGCCGGGGTGGCTTATGGAGACCCAGTACTTC | CSARSPGWLMETQYF
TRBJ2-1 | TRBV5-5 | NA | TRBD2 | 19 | TGTGCCAGCAGCTCCGGACTAGCGGGGCCCCCTAGCTCCTACAATGAGCAGTTCTTC | CASSSGLAGPPSSYNEQFF
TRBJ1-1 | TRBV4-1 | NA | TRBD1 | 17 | TGCGCCAGCAGCCAACGAGTGGGACAGGGGGCGCGCACTGAAGCTTTCTTT | CASSQRVGQGARTEAFF
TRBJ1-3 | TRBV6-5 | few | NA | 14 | TGTGCCAGCAGACCTCCGGGGCCCGGAAACACCATATATTTT | CASRPPGPGNTIYF
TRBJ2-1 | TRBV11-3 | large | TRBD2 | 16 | TGTGCCAGCAGCTCGAAGAGACTAGCGAGGATGAATGAGCAGTTCTTC | CASSSKRLARMNEQFF
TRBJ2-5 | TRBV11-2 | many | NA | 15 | TGTGCCAGCAGCTTAGCCGTGACAGCCCAAGAGACCCAGTACTTC | CASSLAVTAQETQYF
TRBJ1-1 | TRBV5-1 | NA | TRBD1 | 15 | TGCGCCAGCAGCCCAGCCGTAAGGGGACAGACTAAAGCTTTCTTT | CASSPAVRGQTKAFF
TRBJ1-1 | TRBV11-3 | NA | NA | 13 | TGTGCCAGCAGCCCAAATACTGTTCATGAAGCTTTCTTT | CASSPNTVHEAFF
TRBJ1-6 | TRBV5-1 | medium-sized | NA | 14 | TGCGCCAGCAGCTTGGGCCAGCCCAATTCACCCCTCCACTTT | CASSLGQPNSPLHF
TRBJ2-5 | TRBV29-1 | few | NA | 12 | TGCAGCGCCCGAGAGGGGCGGGAGACCCAGTACTTC | CSAREGRETQYF
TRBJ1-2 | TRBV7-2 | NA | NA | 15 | TGTGCCAGCAGCGGTTTGGGGCCACATATGGGGGGCTACACCTTC | CASSGLGPHMGGYTF
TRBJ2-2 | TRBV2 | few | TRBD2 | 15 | TGTGCCAGCAGTGAAGCCGGACTAGTGACCGGGGAGCTGTTTTTT | CASSEAGLVTGELFF
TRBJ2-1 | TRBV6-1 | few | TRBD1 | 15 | TGTGCCAGCAGTCCCCGGGACAGGGGAAACAATGAGCAGTTCTTC | CASSPRDRGNNEQFF
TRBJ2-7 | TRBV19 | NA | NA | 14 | TGTGCCAGTAGTATAGAGAGGATGGTTGGCGAGCAGTACTTC | CASSIERMVGEQYF
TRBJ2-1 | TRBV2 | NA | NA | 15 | TGTGCCAGCAGGGGGGGCAGGGGAAGATACAATGAGCAGTTCTTC | CASRGGRGRYNEQFF
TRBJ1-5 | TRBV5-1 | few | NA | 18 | TGCGCCAGCAGCTTGGTCGGGGGGGGAACCTATAGCAATCAGCCCCAGCATTTT | CASSLVGGGTYSNQPQHF
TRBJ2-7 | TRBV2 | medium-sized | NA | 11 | TGTGCCAGCAGTGAGAGATACGAGCAGTACTTC | CASSERYEQYF
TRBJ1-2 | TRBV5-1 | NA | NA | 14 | TGCGCCAGCAGCCGTTCCTCAGGGTCCTATGGCTACACCTTC | CASSRSSGSYGYTF
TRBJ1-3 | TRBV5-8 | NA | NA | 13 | TGTGCCAGCAATCGGATTTCTGGAAACACCATATATTTT | CASNRISGNTIYF
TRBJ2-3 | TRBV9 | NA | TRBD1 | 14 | TGTGCCAGCAGCAGACAGGGATTCACAGATACGCAGTATTTT | CASSRQGFTDTQYF
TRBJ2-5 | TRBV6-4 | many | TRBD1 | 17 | TGTGCCAGCAGTCATACGACAGGGGGCGCGGATAGAGAGACCCAGTACTTC | CASSHTTGGADRETQYF